The present T cell receptor beta chain was sequenced within a study of T cells in Graves' hyperthyroidism and ophthalmopathy. V gave up 3 bases and J gave up 4 bases, with 17 bases separating them. CDR3 length: 16 amino acids. Per the germline V gene, CDR1 is SGHAT and CDR2 is FQNNGV. Patients aged 18 to 65 had newly diagnosed hyperthyroidism lasting under 2 months. Uncontrolled infection, other autoimmune disease, pregnancy or lactation barred patients from enrollment. There were TCR beta CDR3 regions amplified from RNA transcripts. The TCR CDR3 was amplified in a first-round RT-PCR using the HTBI primer set. TCRdb redid the calling of the multiplex PCR reads with MiXCR, one entry per CDR3 protein. The sample includes 600,000 to 750,000 distinct CDR3 sequences, 17% of them seen just once. Whole-study results and caveats: Blood also showed most of the thyroid clonotypes that were expanded above 0.001.

At least ten counts were recorded for this clonotype. Its antigen remains unidentified. The chain carries TRBV11-2 and TRBJ2-3; a weak D match, TRBD2 (5 bases). The TCR sequence derives from a man aged 45-65 years with Graves' hyperthyroidism. The sample consisted of blood. The CDR3 DNA is TGTGCCAGCAGCTTCTCGTATGATCCGCGGGCAGATACGCAGTATTTT. Translation gives CASSFSYDPRADTQYF.